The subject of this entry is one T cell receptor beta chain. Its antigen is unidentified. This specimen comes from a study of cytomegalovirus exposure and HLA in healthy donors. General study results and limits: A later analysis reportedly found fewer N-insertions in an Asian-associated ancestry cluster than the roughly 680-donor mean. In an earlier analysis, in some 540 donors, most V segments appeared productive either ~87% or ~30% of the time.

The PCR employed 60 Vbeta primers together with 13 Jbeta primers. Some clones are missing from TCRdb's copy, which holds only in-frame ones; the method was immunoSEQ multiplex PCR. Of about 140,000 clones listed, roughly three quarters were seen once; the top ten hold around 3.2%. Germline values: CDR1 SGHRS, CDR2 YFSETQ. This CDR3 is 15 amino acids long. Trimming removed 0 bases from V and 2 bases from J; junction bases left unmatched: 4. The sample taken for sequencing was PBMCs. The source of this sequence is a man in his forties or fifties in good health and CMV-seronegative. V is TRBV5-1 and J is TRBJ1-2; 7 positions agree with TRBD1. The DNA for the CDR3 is TGCGCCAGCAGCTTGGGGAGGGGGCCGAACTATGGCTACACCTTC. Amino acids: CASSLGRGPNYGYTF. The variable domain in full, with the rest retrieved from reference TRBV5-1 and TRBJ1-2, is KAGVTQTPRYLIKTRGQQVTLSCSPISGHRSVSWYQQTPGQGLQFLFEYFSETQRNKGNFPGRFSGRQFSNSRSEMNVSTLELGDSALYLCASSLGRGPNYGYTFGSGTRLTVV.